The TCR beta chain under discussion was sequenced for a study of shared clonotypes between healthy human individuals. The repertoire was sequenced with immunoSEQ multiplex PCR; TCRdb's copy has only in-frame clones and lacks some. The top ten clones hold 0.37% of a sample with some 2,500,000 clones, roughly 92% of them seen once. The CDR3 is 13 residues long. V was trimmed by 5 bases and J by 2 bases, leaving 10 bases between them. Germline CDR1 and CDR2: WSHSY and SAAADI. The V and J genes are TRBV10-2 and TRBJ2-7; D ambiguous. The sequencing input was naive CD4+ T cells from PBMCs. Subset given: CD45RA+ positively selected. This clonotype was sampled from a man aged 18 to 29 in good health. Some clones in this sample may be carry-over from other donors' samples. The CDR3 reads CASSQSSTYEQYF. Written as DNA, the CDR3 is TGCGCCAGCAGTCAAAGTAGCACCTACGAGCAGTACTTC.